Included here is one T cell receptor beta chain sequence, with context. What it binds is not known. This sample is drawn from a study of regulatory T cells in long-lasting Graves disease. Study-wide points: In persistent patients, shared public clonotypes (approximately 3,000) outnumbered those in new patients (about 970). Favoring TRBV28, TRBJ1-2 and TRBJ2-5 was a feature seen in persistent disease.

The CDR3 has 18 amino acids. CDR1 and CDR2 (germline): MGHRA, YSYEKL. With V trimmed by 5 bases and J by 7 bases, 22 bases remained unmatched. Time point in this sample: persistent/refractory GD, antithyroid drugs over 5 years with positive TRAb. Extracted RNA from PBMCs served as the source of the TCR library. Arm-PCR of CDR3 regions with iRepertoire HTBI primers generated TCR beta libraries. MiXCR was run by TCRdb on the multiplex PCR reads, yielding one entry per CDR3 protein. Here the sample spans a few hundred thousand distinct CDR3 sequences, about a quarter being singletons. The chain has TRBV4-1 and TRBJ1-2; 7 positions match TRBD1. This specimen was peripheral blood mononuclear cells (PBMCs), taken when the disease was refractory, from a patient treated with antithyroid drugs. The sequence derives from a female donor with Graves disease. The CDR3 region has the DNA TGCGCCAGCAGCTTCCGGACCGGGACAGTGTCACGGGGGGCTGGCTACACCTTC. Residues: CASSFRTGTVSRGAGYTF.